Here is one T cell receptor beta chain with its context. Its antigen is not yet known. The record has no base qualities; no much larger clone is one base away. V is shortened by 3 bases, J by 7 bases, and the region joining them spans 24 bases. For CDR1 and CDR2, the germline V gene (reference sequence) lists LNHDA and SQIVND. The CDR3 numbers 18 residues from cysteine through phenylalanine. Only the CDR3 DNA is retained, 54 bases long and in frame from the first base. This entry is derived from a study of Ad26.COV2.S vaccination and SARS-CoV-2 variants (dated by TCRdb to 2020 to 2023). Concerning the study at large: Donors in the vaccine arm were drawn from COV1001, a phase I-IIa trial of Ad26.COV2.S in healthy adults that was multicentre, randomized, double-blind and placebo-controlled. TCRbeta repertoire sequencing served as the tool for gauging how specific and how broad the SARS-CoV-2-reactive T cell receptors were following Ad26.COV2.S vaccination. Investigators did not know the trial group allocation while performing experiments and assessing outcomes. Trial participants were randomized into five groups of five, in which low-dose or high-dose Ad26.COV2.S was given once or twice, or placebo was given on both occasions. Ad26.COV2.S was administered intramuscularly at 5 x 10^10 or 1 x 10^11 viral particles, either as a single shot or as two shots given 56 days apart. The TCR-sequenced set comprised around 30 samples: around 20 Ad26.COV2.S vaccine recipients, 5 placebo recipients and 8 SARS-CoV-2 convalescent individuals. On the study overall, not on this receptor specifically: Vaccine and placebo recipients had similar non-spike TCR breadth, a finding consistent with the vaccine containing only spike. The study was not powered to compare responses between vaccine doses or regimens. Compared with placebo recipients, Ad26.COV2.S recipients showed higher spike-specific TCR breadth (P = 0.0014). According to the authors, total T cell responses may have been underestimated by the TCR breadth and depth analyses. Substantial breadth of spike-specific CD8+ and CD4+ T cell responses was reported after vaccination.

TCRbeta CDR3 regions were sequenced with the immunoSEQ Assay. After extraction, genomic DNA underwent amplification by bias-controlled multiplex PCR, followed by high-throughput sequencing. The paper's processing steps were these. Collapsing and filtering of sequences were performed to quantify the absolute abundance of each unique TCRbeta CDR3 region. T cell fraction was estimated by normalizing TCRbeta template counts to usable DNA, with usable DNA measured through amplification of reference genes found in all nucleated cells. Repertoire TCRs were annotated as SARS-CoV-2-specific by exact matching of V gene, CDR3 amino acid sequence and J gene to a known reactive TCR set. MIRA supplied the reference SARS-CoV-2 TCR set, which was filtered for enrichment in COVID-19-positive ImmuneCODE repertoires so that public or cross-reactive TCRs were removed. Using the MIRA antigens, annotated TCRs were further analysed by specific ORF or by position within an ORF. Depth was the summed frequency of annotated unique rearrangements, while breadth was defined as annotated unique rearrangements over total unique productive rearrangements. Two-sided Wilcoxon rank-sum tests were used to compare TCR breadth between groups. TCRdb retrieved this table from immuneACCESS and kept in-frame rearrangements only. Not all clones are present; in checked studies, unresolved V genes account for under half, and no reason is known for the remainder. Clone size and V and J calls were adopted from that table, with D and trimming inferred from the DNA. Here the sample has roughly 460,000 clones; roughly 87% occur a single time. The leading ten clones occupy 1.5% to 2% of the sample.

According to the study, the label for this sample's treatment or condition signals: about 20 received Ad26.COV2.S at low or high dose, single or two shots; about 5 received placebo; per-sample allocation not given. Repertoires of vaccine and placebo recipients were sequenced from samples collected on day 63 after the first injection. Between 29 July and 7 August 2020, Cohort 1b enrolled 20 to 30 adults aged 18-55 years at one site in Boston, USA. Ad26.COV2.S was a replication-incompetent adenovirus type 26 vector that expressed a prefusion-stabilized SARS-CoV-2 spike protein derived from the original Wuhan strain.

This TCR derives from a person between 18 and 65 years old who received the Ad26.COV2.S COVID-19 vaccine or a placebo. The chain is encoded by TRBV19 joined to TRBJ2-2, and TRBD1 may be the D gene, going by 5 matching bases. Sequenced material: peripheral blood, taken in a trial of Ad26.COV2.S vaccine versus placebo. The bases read TGTGCCAGTAGTATCGGTCGCCCAGGGATCCCTAATATCGGGGAGCTGTTTTTT. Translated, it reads CASSIGRPGIPNIGELFF.